Below are 30 T cell receptor beta chains sequenced from a single sample in a study of blood T cell repertoires in COVID-19 (dated by TCRdb to between 2020 and 2021). Preparation of the library involved the immunoSEQ multiplex PCR assay. TCRdb obtained this table from immuneACCESS and retained in-frame rearrangements with V and J assigned. These tables miss some clones; where compared with another copy, unresolved V genes account for less than half of the shortfall, and the remainder is unexplained. This sample has roughly 100,000 clones in its table, and approximately 82% of those were observed once. The biggest ten clones account for 8.5% to 12% of the sample. The sample consisted of peripheral blood. These TCRs come from a man between 65 and 80 years old with acute or convalescent COVID-19.

The CDR3, as DNA: TGTGCCAGCAGCTCACGACACGAAGGAGAGACCCAGTACTTC. It translates to CASSSRHEGETQYF. The rearrangement joins TRBV3-1 (or the pseudogene TRBV3-2) to TRBJ2-5; D not resolved. This CDR3 region has 14 residues. With 5 bases removed from V and 4 bases from J, the gap between germline ends came to 14 bases. Germline values: CDR1 LGHDT, CDR2 YNNKEL (reference sequence).

The gene calls are TRBV21-1 and TRBJ1-2; the table gives TRBD1 as D, unverified against the DNA. TRBV21-1 is deemed a pseudogene. This CDR3 comprises 13 residues. CDR3 in DNA: TGTGCCAGCAGCGCCATGACAGTGGTTGGCTACACCTTC. Protein: CASSAMTVVGYTF.

This clone appeared a single time. The V gene is TRBV6-6, the J gene TRBJ2-7, with D possibly TRBD2 on 5 matching bases. This CDR3 is built from 14 residues. V lost 5 bases and J lost 1, with 12 bases in between. CDR1 is MNHNY and CDR2 is SVGAGI in the germline V gene (reference sequence). In nucleotides, the CDR3 is TGTGCCAGCAGTCTCGGCGGGTCTTCCTACGAGCAGTACTTC. Amino acid sequence: CASSLGGSSYEQYF.

The rearrangement links TRBV28 to TRBJ1-4; D is undetermined. The CDR3 has 14 residues. V was pared by 3 bases and J by 1 base, with 6 bases between. The germline gives CDR1 MDHEN, CDR2 SYDVKM. The CDR3 is CASSFGLTNEKLFF. As DNA, the CDR3 is TGTGCCAGCAGTTTCGGTCTAACTAATGAAAAACTGTTTTTT. The entire variable domain, with the rest obtained from reference TRBV28 and TRBJ1-4, is as follows: DVKVTQSSRYLVKRTGEKVFLECVQDMDHENMFWYRQDPGLGLRLIYFSYDVKMKEKGDIPEGYSVSREKKERFSLILESASTNQTSMYLCASSFGLTNEKLFFGSGTQLSVL.

J is TRBJ1-1 and V is TRBV14; 10 bases are shared with TRBD1. J lost 0 bases, V lost 4 bases, and 8 bases had no gene match. The CDR3 has 17 residues. Germline lookup yields CDR1 SGHDN and CDR2 FVKESK. Here the CDR3 DNA reads TGTGCCAGCAGCCCGCCGGGACAGGGGAAAATGAACACTGAAGCTTTCTTT. Its translation is CASSPPGQGKMNTEAFF.

In the case of this clone: The same CDR3 also results from other DNA sequences found in this sample. The gene calls are TRBV19 and TRBJ1-5; tentatively, D is TRBD1 (5 bases). Germline lookup yields CDR1 LNHDA and CDR2 SQIVND (reference sequence). V lost 4 bases and J 0 bases, leaving 10 bases between the germline ends. The length of the CDR3 is 15 residues. This CDR3 is CASSKTGDSNQPQHF. In DNA form, the CDR3 reads TGTGCCAGTAGTAAAACAGGCGATAGCAATCAGCCCCAGCATTTT. Full variable domain (outside the CDR3, taken from reference TRBV19 and TRBJ1-5): DGGITQSPKYLFRKEGQNVTLSCEQNLNHDAMYWYRQDPGQGLRLIYYSQIVNDFQKGDIAEGYSVSREKKESFPLTVTSAQKNPTAFYLCASSKTGDSNQPQHFGDGTRLSIL.

This clone was seen more than once but under ten times. The gene calls are TRBV7-2 and TRBJ1-1; 8 bases fit TRBD1. V gave up 1 base and J gave up 1 base; unmatched junction bases: 2. In germline, CDR1 is SGHTA, CDR2 FQGNSA. The CDR3 runs to 15 residues. CDR3 amino acids: CASSLGDRRNTEAFF. CDR3 nucleotides: TGTGCCAGCAGCTTAGGGGACAGGAGGAACACTGAAGCTTTCTTT.

This clone was picked up one time. The genes are TRBV21-1 and TRBJ1-1; whether TRBD1, the table's D call, matches the DNA was not checked. TRBV21-1 is listed as a pseudogene. The CDR3 consists of 15 residues. The CDR3 region is CASSGSTGENTEAFF. CDR3 DNA sequence: TGTGCCAGCAGCGGCTCAACAGGGGAGAACACTGAAGCTTTCTTT.

The table lists this clone with a few counts. This chain connects TRBV7-9 to TRBJ1-1; D is unresolved. Trimming stripped 5 bases from V and 3 bases from J, with 7 bases between. There are 12 residues in the CDR3. Germline V gene sequence: CDR1 SEHNR, CDR2 FQNEAQ (reference sequence). CDR3 nucleotides: TGTGCCAGCAGCGCGAGGGACACTGAAGCTTTCTTT. Residues: CASSARDTEAFF.

The rearrangement uses TRBV6-2 or TRBV6-3 and TRBJ2-7; D unresolved. The germline gives CDR1 MNHEY, CDR2 SVGEGT. The CDR3 is made up of 15 amino acids. V was trimmed by 4 bases and J by 1 base, leaving 14 bases between them. DNA of the CDR3: TGTGCCAGCAGTTCGAGAGGCCGGTTATCCTACGAGCAGTACTTC. Translating it yields CASSSRGRLSYEQYF.

A few counts support this clone. V usage is TRBV6-5 and J usage is TRBJ1-1; D is possibly TRBD1 (5 bases). V lost 8 bases and J lost 10, with 20 bases in between. The CDR3 totals 13 residues. Germline CDR1 is MNHEY and CDR2 is SVGAGI. The CDR3 DNA reads as TGTGCCAGCCACCTCTCCTTGGGGGGGAGAGCTTTCTTT. This translates into CASHLSLGGRAFF.

J is TRBJ1-1 and V is TRBV21-1; TRBD1 is the table's D call, not checked against the DNA. TRBV21-1 is designated a pseudogene. This CDR3 has 10 residues. CDR3: CAEWGPEAFF. CDR3 in DNA: TGTGCCGAGTGGGGCCCTGAAGCTTTCTTT.

The chain couples TRBV11-2 to TRBJ2-5; 8 bases match TRBD1. Germline V gives CDR1 SGHAT, CDR2 FQNNGV. V lost 4 bases to trimming and J lost 5 bases; unmatched junction nucleotides: 3. The CDR3 covers 13 residues. This chain's CDR3 is CASSSDRVETQYF. CDR3 DNA: TGTGCCAGCAGCTCGGACAGGGTGGAGACCCAGTACTTC. Together with reference TRBV11-2 and TRBJ2-5, the CDR3 gives the full variable domain: EAGVAQSPRYKIIEKRQSVAFWCNPISGHATLYWYQQILGQGPKLLIQFQNNGVVDDSQLPKDRFSAERLKGVDSTLKIQPAKLEDSAVYLCASSSDRVETQYFGPGTRLLVL.

The DNA for the CDR3 is TGTGCCAGCAGTCCCGGGTGGTCCTATAATTCACCCCTCCACTTT. Amino acid sequence: CASSPGWSYNSPLHF. The chain has TRBV27 and TRBJ1-6; no reliable D call. Germline V CDR1 and CDR2: MNHEY, SMNVEV (reference sequence). V lost 5 bases to trimming and J lost 1 base, with 9 bases between them. This CDR3 is built from 15 residues.

The genes are TRBV24-1 and TRBJ2-5; TRBD1 aligns across 8 bases. CDR1 and CDR2 (germline): KGHDR, SFDVKD. The CDR3 sequence is 15 residues long. V was pared by 4 bases and J by 4 bases, with 7 bases of the junction left unmatched. DNA of the CDR3: TGTGCCACCAGTGACCCCCGGACAGGGCGAGAGACCCAGTACTTC. Translation gives CATSDPRTGRETQYF.

The chain combines TRBV6-5 with TRBJ1-2; TRBD1 matches at 9 bases. V trimming: 10 bases; J trimming: 2 bases; junction bases outside the gene matches: 5. The CDR3 contains 13 residues. Germline-derived CDR1 and CDR2 are MNHEY and SVGAGI. The CDR3 DNA follows: TGTGCCACGCAACAGGGGGCGAACTATGGCTACACCTTC. It encodes CATQQGANYGYTF.

The chain links TRBV10-3 to TRBJ2-5, with 9 bases lining up with TRBD1. V was clipped by 6 bases and J by 4 bases; unmatched bases: 3. This CDR3 region has 13 residues. Germline V CDR1 and CDR2: ENHRY, SYGVKD. The CDR3, as DNA: TGTGCCATCAGGGGACAGGGTGGAGAGACCCAGTACTTC. Amino acids: CAIRGQGGETQYF.

The rearrangement uses TRBV11-3 and TRBJ2-1; D call uncertain. Germline V gene lookup returns CDR1 SGHNT and CDR2 YENEEA. Trimming left V 7 bases short and J 7 bases short, with 11 bases between. The CDR3 contains 12 residues. The CDR3 DNA reads TGTGCCAGCAACCTCAACGGGAATGAGCAGTTCTTC. It is translated as CASNLNGNEQFF.

This CDR3 reads CASRGSEIYNSPLHF. The DNA of the CDR3 is TGTGCCAGTCGGGGTTCGGAAATCTATAATTCACCCCTCCACTTT. This rearrangement joins TRBV19 to TRBJ1-6, with D hard to call. Germline-derived CDR1 and CDR2 are LNHDA and SQIVND (reference sequence). V was shortened by 8 bases and J by 3 bases, with 14 bases between the two germline ends. The CDR3 runs 15 residues.

V usage is TRBV6-5 and J usage is TRBJ2-5; 8 bases match TRBD1. CDR3 length: 14 residues. The germline gives CDR1 MNHEY, CDR2 SVGAGI. The V gene end was trimmed by 8 bases and the J gene end by 1 base; junction bases not matched to a gene: 6. CDR3 residues: CASRTGGSQETQYF. The CDR3 DNA follows: TGTGCCAGCCGAACAGGGGGTTCCCAAGAGACCCAGTACTTC.

This clone was observed once. The chain is built from TRBV18 and TRBJ2-1; D perhaps matches TRBD1 (6 bases). The germline V gene has CDR1 KGHSH and CDR2 LQKENI. V was shortened by 0 bases and J by 7 bases, with 16 bases between the two germline ends. This CDR3 comprises 16 residues. The CDR3 nucleotides read TGTGCCAGCTCACCACCGTTAAGGGGGTCTGGGAATGAGCAGTTCTTC. Translated: CASSPPLRGSGNEQFF.

This rearrangement joins TRBV7-2 to TRBJ1-3; D may be TRBD1 (5 bases). Trimming stripped 6 bases from V and 2 bases from J, with 14 bases between. The CDR3 has 15 amino acids. Per the germline V gene, CDR1 is SGHTA and CDR2 is FQGNSA. CDR3 sequence reads: CASSSRQLPGNTIYF. CDR3 nucleotides: TGTGCCAGCAGTTCTCGACAGCTTCCTGGAAACACCATATATTTT. Full variable domain (missing parts from reference TRBV7-2 and TRBJ1-3): GAGVSQSPSNKVTEKGKDVELRCDPISGHTALYWYRQSLGQGLEFLIYFQGNSAPDKSGLPSDRFSAERTGGSVSTLTIQRTQQEDSAVYLCASSSRQLPGNTIYFGEGSWLTVV.

This rearrangement joins TRBV3-1 (or the pseudogene TRBV3-2) to TRBJ1-4; a possible D gene is TRBD1 (6 bases). The CDR3 totals 14 residues. Germline V CDR1 and CDR2: LGHDT, YNNKEL (reference sequence). Deletions cut 6 bases from V and 6 bases from J, with 14 bases between. The CDR3 is CASRERGGDEKLFF. The CDR3 nucleotides are TGTGCCAGCAGAGAAAGGGGGGGAGATGAAAAACTGTTTTTT.

This clone was recorded a few times. The V call is TRBV6-2 or TRBV6-3, the J call TRBJ1-2; 8 positions agree with TRBD1. The CDR3 consists of 16 residues. V gave up 2 bases and J gave up 0 bases; unmatched junction bases: 5. Germline lookup yields CDR1 MNHEY and CDR2 SVGEGT. CDR3 nucleotides: TGTGCCAGCAGTTACCCCCAGGGGGCTACTAACTATGGCTACACCTTC. It codes for CASSYPQGATNYGYTF.

The chain carries TRBV3-1 (or the pseudogene TRBV3-2) and TRBJ1-2, with a possible D match to TRBD1 (5 bases). CDR3 size: 15 residues. The ends were cut back, 0 bases at V and 5 bases at J, with 13 bases in the middle. Germline values: CDR1 LGHDT, CDR2 YNNKEL (reference sequence). DNA for the CDR3: TGTGCCAGCAGCCAAGACCTGACAGTAGGGTATGGCTACACCTTC. This codes for CASSQDLTVGYGYTF.

The chain has TRBV12-3 or TRBV12-4 and TRBJ2-3; TRBD2 is a possible D gene (5 bases). The CDR3 length is 12 residues. V shed 6 bases and J shed 1 base, with 5 bases lying between them. In nucleotides, the CDR3 is TGTGCCAGCAGCGGGGGCACAGATACGCAGTATTTT. It yields the protein CASSGGTDTQYF.

CDR3 region: CASSRTGVGDYGYTF. The CDR3 nucleotides are TGTGCCAGTAGTAGGACAGGGGTCGGAGACTATGGCTACACCTTC. The chain combines TRBV19 with TRBJ1-2; TRBD1 agrees at 9 bases. The CDR3 covers 15 residues. V shed 4 bases and J 3 bases; nucleotides not matched to a gene: 6. In germline, CDR1 is LNHDA, CDR2 SQIVND (reference sequence).

The rearrangement uses TRBV5-5 and TRBJ2-7, with 12 nucleotides matching TRBD1. Trimming removed 4 bases from V and 2 bases from J; junction bases left unmatched: 19. CDR1 and CDR2 from the germline V gene are SGHKS and YYEKEE (reference sequence). This CDR3 has 20 residues. This CDR3 is CASSVSGNFGTGGAAYEQYF. The DNA of the CDR3 is TGTGCCAGCAGCGTCTCCGGGAATTTCGGGACAGGGGGCGCAGCCTACGAGCAGTACTTC.

The V and J genes are TRBV4-1 and TRBJ2-5; D is undetermined. The CDR3 loop spans 15 amino acids. Germline V gene sequence: CDR1 MGHRA, CDR2 YSYEKL. V was clipped by 1 base and J by 5 bases, with 14 bases between them. The CDR3 DNA follows: TGCGCCAGCAGCCAAGCGGAGAGGTTGCGGGAGACCCAGTACTTC. It yields the protein CASSQAERLRETQYF.

V gene TRBV4-2 combines with J gene TRBJ1-6, with 8 bases fitting TRBD1. In germline, CDR1 is LGHNA, CDR2 YNFKEQ. The CDR3 is 16 amino acids. V was clipped by 1 base and J by 9 bases; unmatched bases: 8. The chain's CDR3 is CASSQGRGDRTSPLHF. In DNA, the CDR3 is TGTGCCAGCAGCCAAGGACGGGGGGACAGGACTTCACCCCTCCACTTT.